These 6 T cell receptor beta chains came from one sample sequenced in a study of graft-versus-host responses after intestinal transplantation. The method was immunoSEQ multiplex PCR; TCRdb's version includes in-frame clones alone and lacks a portion of them. The repertoire has some 130,000 clones, approximately 92% of them found once; the top ten carry roughly 0.17%. No antigen has been assigned to these receptors. The material sequenced was unstimulated CD4+ T cells sorted from spleen or lymph node cells, taken before intestinal transplant. These receptors all stem from a human donor who received an intestinal transplant.

This clone was observed a few times. The chain combines TRBV28 with TRBJ1-2; tentative D call: TRBD1 (6 bases). CDR1 MDHEN and CDR2 SYDVKM come from the germline V gene. This CDR3 comprises 12 residues. The V end was cut by 8 bases, the J end by 4 bases, with 11 bases between. This CDR3 reads CASLEDSYGYTF. Written as DNA, the CDR3 is TGTGCCAGCCTAGAGGACAGCTATGGCTACACCTTC.

The chain has TRBV6-5 and TRBJ1-1; perhaps TRBD1 as D (5 bases). There are 15 residues in the CDR3. V was clipped by 6 bases and J by 4 bases, with 18 bases between them. CDR1 and CDR2 (germline): MNHEY, SVGAGI. The CDR3 bases are TGTGCCAGCAGGGATGGACAACCTGGGGGCACTGAAGCTTTCTTT. Translating gives CASRDGQPGGTEAFF.

This chain links TRBV11-2 with TRBJ2-7; weak D call: TRBD2 (6 bases). CDR1 and CDR2 (germline): SGHAT, FQNNGV. Trimming pared 0 bases from V and 0 bases from J, leaving 12 bases between. CDR3 length: 16 amino acids. CDR3 protein: CASSLDGGVGSYEQYF. The CDR3 DNA is TGTGCCAGCAGCTTAGATGGAGGGGTCGGCTCCTACGAGCAGTACTTC. The variable domain in full, with the rest retrieved from reference TRBV11-2 and TRBJ2-7, is EAGVAQSPRYKIIEKRQSVAFWCNPISGHATLYWYQQILGQGPKLLIQFQNNGVVDDSQLPKDRFSAERLKGVDSTLKIQPAKLEDSAVYLCASSLDGGVGSYEQYFGPGTRLTVT.

The rearrangement links TRBV6-1 to TRBJ1-1, with D possibly being TRBD1 (6 bases). Trimming took 3 bases from V and 3 from J, leaving 14 bases between them. Germline V gives CDR1 MNHNS, CDR2 SASEGT. This CDR3 contains 15 residues. The CDR3 spells CASSEAGRGYTEAFF. CDR3 sequence (DNA): TGTGCCAGCAGTGAGGCAGGGAGGGGGTACACTGAAGCTTTCTTT.

This clone appeared once. V usage is TRBV5-1 and J usage is TRBJ1-2; 8 nucleotides align to TRBD1. Germline CDR1 reads SGHRS; CDR2 reads YFSETQ. Trimming removed 2 bases from V and 4 bases from J; junction bases left unmatched: 7. The CDR3 runs 15 residues. CDR3 residues: CASSFGTGSSYGYTF. CDR3 DNA sequence: TGCGCCAGCAGCTTCGGGACAGGATCTTCCTATGGCTACACCTTC.

The chain couples TRBV6-1 to TRBJ2-7; D gene ambiguous. The CDR3 consists of 12 residues. V was clipped by 6 bases and J by 3 bases, with 9 bases between them. Germline-derived CDR1 and CDR2 are MNHNS and SASEGT. CDR3 sequence: CASSRTDYEQYF. The CDR3 DNA reads as TGTGCCAGCAGCCGAACGGACTACGAGCAGTACTTC.